The 6 T cell receptor beta chains reported below all come from one sample, sequenced in a study of neurological immune-mediated disorders. Via MiXCR, TCRdb re-called the 5' RACE reads, giving one row per CDR3 protein. Counted here are tens of thousands of distinct CDR3 sequences, 11% occurring once; the ten biggest clones make up 3.9%. Sequenced sample: CD4+ T cells from blood. These TCRs come from a woman in her thirties with HTLV-1-associated myelopathy (HAM/TSP).

This clonotype was detected ten times or more. The chain joins TRBV5-5 to TRBJ1-1; possibly TRBD1 for D (5 bases). Germline CDR1 and CDR2: SGHKS and YYEKEE (reference sequence). Trimming took off 0 bases at V and 5 bases at J, with 11 bases between the two ends. The CDR3 sequence is 14 residues long. The DNA of the CDR3 is TGTGCCAGCAGCTTGGAGGGTGGGGGAACTGAAGCTTTCTTT. It codes for CASSLEGGGTEAFF.

This clonotype came up many times. The chain uses TRBV20-1 and TRBJ2-3; D unclear. The germline V and J ends were trimmed by 3 bases and 0 bases, with 7 bases remaining between them. The CDR3 length is 13 residues. From germline, CDR1 is DFQATT and CDR2 SNEGSKA (reference sequence). CDR3 region: CSASMSSTDTQYF. In DNA form, the CDR3 reads TGCAGTGCTAGTATGTCTAGCACAGATACGCAGTATTTT.

This clonotype appeared many times. This chain joins TRBV20-1 and TRBJ2-3; 11 bases agree with TRBD2. The length of the CDR3 is 17 residues. Germline trimming cut 3 bases from V and 2 bases from J; bases unmatched to any gene: 10. CDR1 and CDR2 from the germline V gene are DFQATT and SNEGSKA (reference sequence). This CDR3 is CSASSGLADRNTDTQYF. The CDR3 region has the DNA TGCAGTGCTAGCTCGGGACTAGCGGATCGAAACACAGATACGCAGTATTTT.

This clonotype was seen ten or more times. This chain links TRBV5-6 with TRBJ1-1, with D possibly being TRBD1 (6 bases). The length of the CDR3 is 15 residues. The V gene's germline CDR1 is SGHDT and CDR2 YYEEEE. V was clipped by 2 bases and J by 1 base, with 12 bases between them. The CDR3 nucleotides read TGTGCCAGCAGCTTTCCAGGGGAAAAGAACACTGAAGCTTTCTTT. It codes for CASSFPGEKNTEAFF.

This clonotype was observed many times. This chain joins TRBV3-1 and TRBJ1-1; tentatively, D is TRBD1 (6 bases). The V end was cut by 3 bases, the J end by 6 bases, with 14 bases between. From germline, CDR1 is LGHDT and CDR2 YNNKEL (reference sequence). The CDR3 totals 14 residues. CDR3 sequence (DNA): TGTGCCAGCAGCCACGACCACAGGGAACCTGAAGCTTTCTTT. Its translation: CASSHDHREPEAFF.

This clonotype was seen only a few times. This may be a read error, as it is one base from a much larger clone. V and J are TRBV29-1 and TRBJ2-1; D ambiguous. This CDR3 is built from 12 residues. Germline V gene sequence: CDR1 SQVTM, CDR2 ANQGSEA. DNA of the CDR3: TGCAGCGTTGATATTTCAGGAAATGAGAAGTTCTTC. It translates to CSVDISGNEKFF.